This T cell receptor beta chain was documented in a study of blood T cell repertoires in COVID-19. Clones were read by immunoSEQ multiplex PCR, and TCRdb kept only the in-frame ones, dropping some. The data contain some 170,000 clones, about four fifths of them singletons. Trimming took 0 bases from V and 2 from J; bases not matched to a gene: 4. Germline loops: CDR1 LGHNA, CDR2 YNFKEQ. The CDR3 contains 17 residues. The genes are TRBV4-2 and TRBJ2-2; the match to TRBD2 covers 9 bases. The material sequenced was peripheral blood. This sequence originates from a woman aged 70 to 79 with acute or convalescent COVID-19. This CDR3 reads CASSQDPTSGNTGELFF. CDR3 DNA sequence: TGTGCCAGCAGCCAAGACCCGACTAGCGGCAACACCGGGGAGCTGTTTTTT.